The 25 T cell receptor beta chains in this list originate from one sample, sequenced in a study of regulatory T cells in long-lasting Graves disease. Researchers made TCR beta libraries by using iRepertoire HTBI primers and running Arm-PCR on CDR3 regions. TCRdb fed the multiplex PCR reads into MiXCR, producing one record per CDR3 protein. The sample yields about 620,000 distinct CDR3 sequences, about 16% seen once. Time point: newly diagnosed GD, antithyroid drugs for less than 3 months. Construction of the TCR library relied on RNA isolated from PBMCs. These data were also reused for a study on T cells in Graves' hyperthyroidism and ophthalmopathy.

Material: peripheral blood mononuclear cells (PBMCs), obtained at new diagnosis, from a patient treated with antithyroid drugs. The receptors originated from a woman aged 25 to 39 with Graves disease.

This clonotype was seen ten or more times. The rearrangement uses TRBV7-2 and TRBJ2-7; D uncertain. Germline V CDR1 and CDR2: SGHTA, FQGNSA. This CDR3 region has 12 residues. V lost 1 base, J lost 5 bases, and 6 bases lay in between. The chain's CDR3 is CASSLVLNEQYF. The DNA for the CDR3 is TGTGCCAGCAGCTTAGTGCTCAACGAGCAGTACTTC.

The chain couples TRBV20-1 to TRBJ2-3; 7 positions agree with TRBD2. This CDR3 has 13 amino acids. Germline CDR1 and CDR2: DFQATT and SNEGSKA (reference sequence). V shed 5 bases and J 0 bases; nucleotides not matched to a gene: 2. In nucleotides, the CDR3 is TGCAGTGCTGTTAGCGGGAGCACAGATACGCAGTATTTT. Its translation is CSAVSGSTDTQYF.

This clonotype showed up many times. V is TRBV7-9 and J is TRBJ1-1; 9 bases fit TRBD1. From germline, CDR1 is SEHNR and CDR2 FQNEAQ (reference sequence). CDR3 length: 15 amino acids. V shed 6 bases and J 4 bases; nucleotides not matched to a gene: 9. The CDR3 DNA is TGTGCCAGCAGTTTAAGGGACAGGGTATCCACTGAAGCTTTCTTT. It specifies CASSLRDRVSTEAFF.

This clonotype has more than one count but fewer than ten. The genes are TRBV20-1 and TRBJ2-3; the match to TRBD2 covers 13 bases. Germline CDR1 DFQATT, CDR2 SNEGSKA (reference sequence). The CDR3 sequence is 18 residues long. V lost 6 bases, J lost 2 bases, and 14 bases stayed unmatched. CDR3 loop: CSATPTSGRAGNTDTQYF. CDR3 nucleotide sequence: TGCAGTGCCACTCCCACTAGCGGGAGGGCCGGGAACACAGATACGCAGTATTTT.

This clonotype was seen a handful of times. This chain connects TRBV4-1 to TRBJ1-6, with no clear D. The V and J ends lost 1 base and 8 bases respectively, with 9 bases between them. This CDR3 spans 14 amino acids. The germline CDR1 and CDR2 sequences are MGHRA and YSYEKL. The CDR3 DNA follows: TGCGCCAGCAGCCAAGCGGTAGACGATTCACCCCTCCACTTT. Translated, it gives CASSQAVDDSPLHF.

The gene calls are TRBV7-9 and TRBJ1-6, with D possibly TRBD1 on 5 matching bases. CDR1 and CDR2 (germline): SEHNR, FQNEAQ (reference sequence). Trimming left V 4 bases short and J 0 bases short, with 10 bases between. The CDR3 is 16 amino acids. For the CDR3, the DNA is TGTGCCAGCAGCTGGCGGGGCGGCTCCTATAATTCACCCCTCCACTTT. It specifies CASSWRGGSYNSPLHF.

The J gene is TRBJ2-3, the V gene TRBV3-1, with 8 bases lining up with TRBD2. The CDR3 contains 16 residues. CDR1 and CDR2 from the germline V gene are LGHDT and YNNKEL (reference sequence). V lost 5 bases and J lost 6; bases outside the gene matches: 13. Here the CDR3 reads CASSKSGSSFGDTQYF. In DNA form, the CDR3 reads TGTGCCAGCAGCAAGAGCGGGAGTTCGTTTGGGGATACGCAGTATTTT.

There are many counts of this clonotype. The chain uses TRBV7-2 and TRBJ2-2, with 11 bases identical to TRBD1. Losses at the gene ends were 3 bases for V and 6 bases for J; bases not matched to a gene: 15. Looked up from germline, CDR1 is SGHTA and CDR2 is FQGNSA. The CDR3 spans 19 residues. This chain's CDR3 is CASSFFGGQGDYRAGELFF. CDR3 bases: TGTGCCAGCAGCTTCTTTGGGGGACAGGGGGATTATCGGGCCGGGGAGCTGTTTTTT.

This clonotype was found many times. The genes are TRBV6-5 and TRBJ2-7; 8 bases align to TRBD1. With 2 bases clipped from V and 7 bases from J, the junction kept 16 bases outside the gene matches. This CDR3 has 17 residues. Looked up from germline, CDR1 is MNHEY and CDR2 is SVGAGI. Here the CDR3 reads CASSYPTKIGQGGEQYF. The CDR3 coding sequence is TGTGCCAGCAGTTACCCCACCAAGATTGGACAGGGAGGAGAGCAGTACTTC.

The chain carries TRBV14 and TRBJ2-3; D might be TRBD1 (5 bases). Trimming left V 1 base short and J 7 bases short, with 9 bases between. CDR3 length: 13 amino acids. Per the germline V gene, CDR1 is SGHDN and CDR2 is FVKESK. The chain's CDR3 is CASSQGGTNTQYF. DNA for the CDR3: TGTGCCAGCAGCCAAGGGGGCACGAATACGCAGTATTTT.

This clonotype was seen a few times. No conserved phenylalanine or tryptophan ends this CDR3, so it is likely a read error. The CDR3 nucleotides read TGTGCCAGCAGCTTACAGGGCAGAGTTTCACCCCTCCACCTT. This translates into CASSLQGRVSPLHL. The chain combines TRBV7-2 with TRBJ1-6; tentatively, D is TRBD1 (5 bases). CDR1 is SGHTA and CDR2 is FQGNSA in the germline V gene. This CDR3 spans 14 amino acids. V lost 2 bases to trimming and J lost 9 bases, with 11 bases between them.

The V gene is TRBV27, the J gene TRBJ2-3, with D perhaps given as TRBD1 or TRBD2 (5 bases each). The CDR3 has 14 amino acids. V shed 3 bases and J shed 7 bases, with 14 bases lying between them. Germline CDR1 MNHEY, CDR2 SMNVEV (reference sequence). The CDR3 loop is CASSFVGVPNTQYF. Here the CDR3 DNA reads TGTGCCAGCAGTTTCGTGGGGGTTCCAAATACGCAGTATTTT.

The CDR3 DNA is TGTGCCAGCACCCGGGCCGCTGACTATGGCTACACCTTC. Its protein is CASTRAADYGYTF. The chain links TRBV2 to TRBJ1-2; D gene ambiguous. Germline V lookup: CDR1 SNHLY, CDR2 FYNNEI. Trimming cost V 7 bases and J 3 bases, with 12 bases left between them. This CDR3 has 13 residues.

The chain couples TRBV7-2 to TRBJ2-1, with 12 bases matching TRBD2. This CDR3 is built from 15 residues. Germline lookup yields CDR1 SGHTA and CDR2 FQGNSA. Trimming at V came to 5 bases and at J to 10 bases, leaving 9 bases not matched to a gene. The CDR3 bases are TGTGCCAGCAGCAGCGGACTAGCGGGACAGAACGAGCAGTTCTTC. It is translated as CASSSGLAGQNEQFF. Together with reference TRBV7-2 and TRBJ2-1, the CDR3 gives the full variable domain: GAGVSQSPSNKVTEKGKDVELRCDPISGHTALYWYRQSLGQGLEFLIYFQGNSAPDKSGLPSDRFSAERTGGSVSTLTIQRTQQEDSAVYLCASSSGLAGQNEQFFGPGTRLTVL.

As regards this clonotype: The conserved closing phenylalanine or tryptophan is absent in this CDR3, likely reflecting a read error. The chain joins TRBV28 to TRBJ2-7, with 8 bases matching TRBD2. V was clipped by 7 bases and J by 0 bases; unmatched bases: 8. Germline V CDR1 and CDR2: MDHEN, SYDVKM. The CDR3 is made up of 15 amino acids. The CDR3 nucleotides are TGTGCCAGCAATCATTTAGCGGGAAACTCCTACGAGCAGTACTCC. Translation: CASNHLAGNSYEQYS.

This clonotype was detected many times. This chain uses TRBV5-6 with TRBJ2-1; no definite D call. CDR1 is SGHDT and CDR2 is YYEEEE in the germline V gene. The V gene lost 2 bases and the J gene lost 14 bases, with 14 bases spanning the gap. The length of the CDR3 is 12 residues. DNA of the CDR3: TGTGCCAGCAGCTTAAGGCGAGGCGAGGAGTTCTTC. Translating gives CASSLRRGEEFF.

The chain has TRBV19 and TRBJ2-2; no reliable D call. This CDR3 is built from 15 residues. Germline V gene lookup returns CDR1 LNHDA and CDR2 SQIVND (reference sequence). V shed 5 bases and J shed 5 bases, with 15 bases lying between them. The CDR3 region has the DNA TGTGCCAGTAGTGTGAAACGGACCGATACCGGGGAGCTGTTTTTT. It specifies CASSVKRTDTGELFF.

Many counts were recorded for this clonotype. This chain links TRBV6-2 or TRBV6-3 with TRBJ1-5; TRBD1 agrees at 7 bases. The V segment lost 2 bases and the J segment 0 bases; nucleotides outside the gene matches: 22. The CDR3 consists of 22 residues. The germline CDR1 and CDR2 sequences are MNHEY and SVGEGT. CDR3 loop: CASSYPLRQGPLIPDSNQPQHF. The DNA of the CDR3 is TGTGCCAGCAGTTACCCCCTAAGACAGGGACCTTTGATACCCGATAGCAATCAGCCCCAGCATTTT.

The CDR3 DNA follows: TGTGCCAGCAGCCGGGTCACCTCAGGGGCAACTAATGAAAAACTGTTTTTT. Encoded protein: CASSRVTSGATNEKLFF. The chain combines TRBV7-9 with TRBJ1-4; D may be TRBD1 (6 bases). Germline V gene data show CDR1 as SEHNR and CDR2 as FQNEAQ (reference sequence). This CDR3 has 17 amino acids. Trimming removed 5 bases at V and 0 bases at J, with 16 bases between.

Remarks on this clonotype: It is likely a read error, because the conserved phenylalanine at the end of the CDR3 is missing. The V call is TRBV2, the J call TRBJ2-1; D may be TRBD2 (6 bases). CDR3 length: 11 residues. The germline V gene has CDR1 SNHLY and CDR2 FYNNEI. V was pared by 3 bases and J by 12 bases, with 9 bases between. CDR3 DNA sequence: TGTGCCAGCAGTGAGGTCGGGGGGCAGTTCCTC. It specifies CASSEVGGQFL.

Comment on this clonotype: This may stem from a read error, because a much larger clone lies one nucleotide away. This CDR3 fails to terminate in the conserved phenylalanine or tryptophan, so it likely reflects a read error. V gene TRBV19 combines with J gene TRBJ2-5, with D possibly being TRBD1 or TRBD2 (5 bases each). This CDR3 spans 14 amino acids. The V gene lost 5 bases and the J gene lost 4 bases, with 14 bases spanning the gap. Germline V gene data show CDR1 as LNHDA and CDR2 as SQIVND (reference sequence). CDR3 sequence (DNA): TGTGCCAGTAGTGGGCCGGGAACAGGAGAGACCCAGTACCTC. Its translation is CASSGPGTGETQYL.

This clonotype was counted ten times or more. V and J are TRBV28 and TRBJ2-1; D call uncertain. CDR1 is MDHEN and CDR2 is SYDVKM in the germline V gene. There are 14 residues in the CDR3. V was pared by 5 bases and J by 8 bases, with 16 bases between. CDR3 loop: CASSRLGSIYEQFF. DNA of the CDR3: TGTGCCAGCAGTCGGTTGGGGTCGATCTATGAGCAGTTCTTC.

The chain employs TRBV9 and TRBJ2-7, with no clear D. Germline V gene sequence: CDR1 SGDLS, CDR2 YYNGEE. V dropped 4 bases and J dropped 0 bases, with 14 bases sitting between them. The CDR3 is 15 amino acids. CDR3 region: CASSTYDRNSYEQYF. CDR3 sequence (DNA): TGTGCCAGCAGCACCTACGACCGAAACTCCTACGAGCAGTACTTC.

This chain connects TRBV3-1 to TRBJ1-1; 7 bases map to TRBD1. Germline loops: CDR1 LGHDT, CDR2 YNNKEL (reference sequence). CDR3 size: 14 residues. The V and J ends lost 4 bases and 5 bases, in that order; junction bases with no gene match: 7. The CDR3 DNA sequence: TGTGCCAGCAGCCTCCGACAGGGTGTAACTGAAGCTTTCTTT. It codes for CASSLRQGVTEAFF. The variable domain in full, completed from reference TRBV3-1 and TRBJ1-1, reads DTAVSQTPKYLVTQMGNDKSIKCEQNLGHDTMYWYKQDSKKFLKIMFSYNNKELIINETVPNRFSPKSPDKAHLNLHINSLELGDSAVYFCASSLRQGVTEAFFGQGTRLTVV.

V is TRBV20-1 and J is TRBJ1-6; D gene ambiguous. The germline CDR1 and CDR2 sequences are DFQATT and SNEGSKA (reference sequence). The CDR3 loop spans 16 amino acids. V was shortened by 0 bases and J by 7 bases, with 16 bases between the two germline ends. CDR3 sequence reads: CSARDRPSGRNSPLHF. CDR3 coding DNA: TGCAGTGCTAGAGACCGGCCCAGCGGGCGGAATTCACCCCTCCACTTT.